This T cell receptor (beta chain) was sequenced during a study of blood T cell repertoires in COVID-19. Germline V gives CDR1 WSHSY, CDR2 SAAADI. The CDR3 loop spans 15 amino acids. V was trimmed by 2 bases and J by 2 bases, leaving 9 bases between them. The repertoire was sequenced with immunoSEQ multiplex PCR; TCRdb's copy has only in-frame clones and lacks some. The table includes 430,000 or so clones, 88% detected once. Sequencing used PBMCs or T cells enriched from blood (not recorded which). This rearrangement joins TRBV10-2 to TRBJ1-4, with D perhaps matching TRBD1 (6 bases). This sequence originates from a woman in her thirties or forties who had recovered from COVID-19. The CDR3 DNA is TGCGCCAGCAGTGAGGGGGGCCTGACTAATGAAAAACTGTTTTTT. Its protein is CASSEGGLTNEKLFF.